The rows below give T cell receptor beta chains drawn from one sample of a study of blood T cell repertoires in COVID-19. Profiling relied on immunoSEQ multiplex PCR, and the TCRdb table lists in-frame clones only, not all of them. The sample lists around 170,000 clones; more than 75% were seen once. The material sequenced was PBMCs or T cells enriched from blood (not recorded which). These receptors all come from a woman aged 45-65 years who had recovered from COVID-19. Both conserved end residues are part of each CDR3. The order of the fields is V gene, clone size, D gene, J gene, CDR3 DNA, CDR3 protein. The D gene is left open where the match is weak. Some rows have no size entry. The others give once, few or many, or a class for an expanded clone.

v_gene: TRBV7-9; abundance: NA; d_gene: NA; j_gene: TRBJ2-3; CDR3nt: TGTGCCAGCAGCTTAGGATCGGGAAGAAGGAATACGCAGTATTTT; CDR3aa: CASSLGSGRRNTQYF
v_gene: TRBV10-1; abundance: NA; d_gene: TRBD1; j_gene: TRBJ2-2; CDR3nt: TGCGCCACCCGACCCCGACAGGGGGAAACCGGGGAGCTGTTTTTT; CDR3aa: CATRPRQGETGELFF
v_gene: TRBV30; abundance: NA; d_gene: NA; j_gene: TRBJ2-7; CDR3nt: TGTGCCTGGAGAGCTGGAGGGCCGGCCTACGAGCAGTACTTC; CDR3aa: CAWRAGGPAYEQYF
v_gene: TRBV6-1; abundance: NA; d_gene: NA; j_gene: TRBJ1-6; CDR3nt: TGTGCCAGCAGTGAAGCGCTCGGTAATTCACCCCTCCACTTT; CDR3aa: CASSEALGNSPLHF
v_gene: TRBV27; abundance: NA; d_gene: TRBD1; j_gene: TRBJ2-7; CDR3nt: TGTGCCAGCAGTTTATCCGGACAGGGTCCCTACGAGCAGTACTTC; CDR3aa: CASSLSGQGPYEQYF
v_gene: TRBV5-4; abundance: NA; d_gene: NA; j_gene: TRBJ2-6; CDR3nt: TGTGCCAGCAGCTTCCTACAGGAAACCGGGGCCAACGTCCTGACTTTC; CDR3aa: CASSFLQETGANVLTF
v_gene: TRBV9; abundance: NA; d_gene: TRBD2; j_gene: TRBJ2-5; CDR3nt: TGTGCCAGCAGCCTGATGGGTAGCGGGATCCAAGAGACCCAGTACTTC; CDR3aa: CASSLMGSGIQETQYF
v_gene: TRBV7-8; abundance: NA; d_gene: NA; j_gene: TRBJ2-1; CDR3nt: TGTGCCAGCAGCTTAGTGTTTAAGGAGAATGAGCAGTTCTTC; CDR3aa: CASSLVFKENEQFF
v_gene: TRBV28; abundance: NA; d_gene: TRBD1; j_gene: TRBJ2-7; CDR3nt: TGTGCCAGCAGTGACGGACAGGGGAGCGAGCAGTACTTC; CDR3aa: CASSDGQGSEQYF
v_gene: TRBV5-1; abundance: NA; d_gene: NA; j_gene: TRBJ2-3; CDR3nt: TGCGCCAGCAGCCTATATACAGATACGCAGTATTTT; CDR3aa: CASSLYTDTQYF
v_gene: TRBV27; abundance: NA; d_gene: NA; j_gene: TRBJ1-1; CDR3nt: TGTGCCAGCAGCCTATTAACTTCGAACACTGAAGCTTTCTTT; CDR3aa: CASSLLTSNTEAFF
v_gene: TRBV19; abundance: NA; d_gene: NA; j_gene: TRBJ1-1; CDR3nt: TGTGCCAGTAGTATATCGGGGTTTTCGGTCTCAGGTGTGAACACTGAAGCTTTCTTT; CDR3aa: CASSISGFSVSGVNTEAFF
v_gene: TRBV19; abundance: once; d_gene: NA; j_gene: TRBJ1-5; CDR3nt: TGTGCCAGTAGTCCCCGGACAGCAAAAGGGCATCAGCCCCAGCATTTT; CDR3aa: CASSPRTAKGHQPQHF
v_gene: TRBV5-1; abundance: NA; d_gene: NA; j_gene: TRBJ2-7; CDR3nt: TGCGCCAGCAGCTTGAAACCCCTTGCACAGGGCAATGCCTACGAGCAGTACTTC; CDR3aa: CASSLKPLAQGNAYEQYF
v_gene: TRBV9; abundance: once; d_gene: NA; j_gene: TRBJ1-3; CDR3nt: TGTGCCAGCAGCCTTGCAGGGGCTTTAACTGGAAACACCATATATTTT; CDR3aa: CASSLAGALTGNTIYF
v_gene: TRBV18; abundance: NA; d_gene: NA; j_gene: TRBJ2-7; CDR3nt: TGTGCCAGCTCAGGGGGCGTAGGGTACGAGCAGTACTTC; CDR3aa: CASSGGVGYEQYF
v_gene: TRBV7-8; abundance: NA; d_gene: TRBD1; j_gene: TRBJ1-6; CDR3nt: TGTGCCAGCAGCTCTGGACAGGGAAGGGTTCTAAATAATTCACCCCTCCACTTT; CDR3aa: CASSSGQGRVLNNSPLHF